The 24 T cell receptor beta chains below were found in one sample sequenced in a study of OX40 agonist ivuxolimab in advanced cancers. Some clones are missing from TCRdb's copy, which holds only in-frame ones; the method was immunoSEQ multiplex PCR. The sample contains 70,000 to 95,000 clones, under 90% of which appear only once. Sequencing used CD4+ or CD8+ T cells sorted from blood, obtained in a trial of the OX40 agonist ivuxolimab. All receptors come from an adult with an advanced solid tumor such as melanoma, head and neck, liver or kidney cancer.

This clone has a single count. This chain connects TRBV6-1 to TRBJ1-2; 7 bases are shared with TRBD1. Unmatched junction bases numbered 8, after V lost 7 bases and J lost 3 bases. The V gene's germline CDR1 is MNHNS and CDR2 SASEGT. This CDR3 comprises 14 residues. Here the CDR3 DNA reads TGTGCCAGCACCCCGACAGGGACCTACTATGGCTACACCTTC. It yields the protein CASTPTGTYYGYTF.

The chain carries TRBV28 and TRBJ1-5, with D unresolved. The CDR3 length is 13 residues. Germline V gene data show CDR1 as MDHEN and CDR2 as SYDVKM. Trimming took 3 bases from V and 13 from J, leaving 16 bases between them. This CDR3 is CASSFTDQSWQHF. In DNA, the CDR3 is TGTGCCAGCAGTTTCACGGACCAATCTTGGCAGCATTTT.

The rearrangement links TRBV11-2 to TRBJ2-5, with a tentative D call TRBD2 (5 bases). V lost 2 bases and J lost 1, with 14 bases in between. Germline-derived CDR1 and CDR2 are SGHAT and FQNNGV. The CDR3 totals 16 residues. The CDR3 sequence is CASSLILGSGQETQYF. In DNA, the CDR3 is TGTGCCAGCAGCTTAATCTTGGGCAGCGGCCAAGAGACCCAGTACTTC.

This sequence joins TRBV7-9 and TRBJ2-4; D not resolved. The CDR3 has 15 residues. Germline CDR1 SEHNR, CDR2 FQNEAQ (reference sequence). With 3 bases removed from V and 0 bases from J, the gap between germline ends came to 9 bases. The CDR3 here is CASSFQELAKNIQYF. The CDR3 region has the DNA TGTGCCAGCAGCTTTCAGGAACTAGCCAAAAACATTCAGTACTTC. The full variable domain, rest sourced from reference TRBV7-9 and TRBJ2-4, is DTGVSQNPRHKITKRGQNVTFRCDPISEHNRLYWYRQTLGQGPEFLTYFQNEAQLEKSRLLSDRFSAERPKGSFSTLEIQRTEQGDSAMYLCASSFQELAKNIQYFGAGTRLSVL.

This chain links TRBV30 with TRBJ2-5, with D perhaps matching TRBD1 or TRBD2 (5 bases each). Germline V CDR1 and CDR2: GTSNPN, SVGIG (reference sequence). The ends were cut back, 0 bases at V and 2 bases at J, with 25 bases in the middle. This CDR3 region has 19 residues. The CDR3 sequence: CAWSVLLVAPREWQETQYF. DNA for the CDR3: TGTGCCTGGAGTGTACTTCTGGTAGCCCCCAGGGAGTGGCAAGAGACCCAGTACTTC.

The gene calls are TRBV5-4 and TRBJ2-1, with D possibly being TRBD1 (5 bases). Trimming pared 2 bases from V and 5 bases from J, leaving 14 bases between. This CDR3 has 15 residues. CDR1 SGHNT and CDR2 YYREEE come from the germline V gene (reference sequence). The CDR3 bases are TGTGCCAGCAGCTTAAAGCAAGGGGCACACAATGAGCAGTTCTTC. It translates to CASSLKQGAHNEQFF.

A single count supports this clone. DNA of the CDR3: TGTGCCAGCAGCCCCCGGCGGGCCAAAAACATTCAGTACTTC. Residues: CASSPRRAKNIQYF. The chain couples TRBV28 to TRBJ2-4; D is undetermined. In germline, CDR1 is MDHEN, CDR2 SYDVKM. The CDR3 has 14 residues. The V gene lost 6 bases and the J gene lost 1 base, with 10 bases spanning the gap. The whole variable domain, remainder taken from reference TRBV28 and TRBJ2-4, is DVKVTQSSRYLVKRTGEKVFLECVQDMDHENMFWYRQDPGLGLRLIYFSYDVKMKEKGDIPEGYSVSREKKERFSLILESASTNQTSMYLCASSPRRAKNIQYFGAGTRLSVL.

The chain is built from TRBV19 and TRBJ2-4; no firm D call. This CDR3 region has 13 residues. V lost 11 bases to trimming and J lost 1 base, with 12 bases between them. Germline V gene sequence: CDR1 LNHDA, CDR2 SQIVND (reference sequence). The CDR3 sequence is CASNSRAKNIQYF. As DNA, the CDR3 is TGTGCCTCTAACTCAAGGGCCAAAAACATTCAGTACTTC.

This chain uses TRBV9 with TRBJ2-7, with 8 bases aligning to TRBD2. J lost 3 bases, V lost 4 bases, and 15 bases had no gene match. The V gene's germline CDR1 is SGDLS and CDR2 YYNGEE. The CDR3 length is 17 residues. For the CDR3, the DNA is TGTGCCAGCAGCCCTGAGGTTTTAGCGGGGACCTACTACGAGCAGTACTTC. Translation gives CASSPEVLAGTYYEQYF.

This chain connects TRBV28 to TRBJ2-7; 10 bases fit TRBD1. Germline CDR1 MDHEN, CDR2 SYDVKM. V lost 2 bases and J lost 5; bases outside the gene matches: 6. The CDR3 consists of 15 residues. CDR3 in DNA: TGTGCCAGCAGTTTACCGGGACAGGGGCTACACGAGCAGTACGTC. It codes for CASSLPGQGLHEQYV.

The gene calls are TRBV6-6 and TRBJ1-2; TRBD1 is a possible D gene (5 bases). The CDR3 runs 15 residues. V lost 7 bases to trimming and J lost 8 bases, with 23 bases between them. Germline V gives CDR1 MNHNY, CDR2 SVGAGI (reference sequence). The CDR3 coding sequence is TGTGCCAGCAAGCCCGACAGCCAACTATTGGGGGGCTACACCTTC. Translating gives CASKPDSQLLGGYTF.

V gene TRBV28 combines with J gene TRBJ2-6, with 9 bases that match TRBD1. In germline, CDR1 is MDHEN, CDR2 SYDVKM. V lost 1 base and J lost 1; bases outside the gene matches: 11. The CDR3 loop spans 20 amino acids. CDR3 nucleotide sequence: TGTGCCAGCAGTTTATCCCCTCCAGGGACAGGGACTTCTGGGGCCAACGTCCTGACTTTC. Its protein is CASSLSPPGTGTSGANVLTF.

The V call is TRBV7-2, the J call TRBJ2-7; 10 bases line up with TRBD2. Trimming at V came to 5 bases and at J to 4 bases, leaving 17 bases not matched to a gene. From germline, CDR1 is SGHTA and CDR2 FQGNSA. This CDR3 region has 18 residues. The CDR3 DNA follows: TGTGCCAGCAGCCGTCAGGAATTCAGCGGGAGGGCCTCATACGAGCAGTACTTC. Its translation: CASSRQEFSGRASYEQYF.

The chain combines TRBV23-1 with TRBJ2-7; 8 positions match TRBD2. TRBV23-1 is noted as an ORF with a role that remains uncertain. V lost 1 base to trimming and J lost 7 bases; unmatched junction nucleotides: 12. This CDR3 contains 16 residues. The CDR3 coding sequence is TGCGCCAGCAGTCAATTTCAGAGCGGGGGCCCTCGGGAGCAGTACTTC. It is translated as CASSQFQSGGPREQYF.

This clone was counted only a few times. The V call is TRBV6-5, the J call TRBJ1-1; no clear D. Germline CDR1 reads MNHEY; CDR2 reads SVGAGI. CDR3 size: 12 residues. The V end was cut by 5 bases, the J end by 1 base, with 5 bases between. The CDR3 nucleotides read TGTGCCAGCAGTCATTCGAACACTGAAGCTTTCTTT. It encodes CASSHSNTEAFF.

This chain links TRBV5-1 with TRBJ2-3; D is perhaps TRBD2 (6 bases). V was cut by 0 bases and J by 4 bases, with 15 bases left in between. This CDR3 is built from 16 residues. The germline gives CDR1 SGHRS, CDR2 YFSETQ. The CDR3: CASSLALAAEADTQYF. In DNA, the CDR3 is TGCGCCAGCAGCTTGGCCTTAGCGGCCGAGGCAGATACGCAGTATTTT.

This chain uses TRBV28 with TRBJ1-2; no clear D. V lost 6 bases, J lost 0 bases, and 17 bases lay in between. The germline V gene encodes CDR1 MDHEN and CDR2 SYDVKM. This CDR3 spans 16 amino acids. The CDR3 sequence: CASSGRPILPNYGYTF. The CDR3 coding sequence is TGTGCCAGCAGCGGTCGCCCGATACTGCCTAACTATGGCTACACCTTC.

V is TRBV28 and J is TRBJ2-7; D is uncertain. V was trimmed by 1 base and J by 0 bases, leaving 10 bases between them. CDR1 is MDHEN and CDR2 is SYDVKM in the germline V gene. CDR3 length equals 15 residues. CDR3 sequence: CASSLYPSSSYEQYF. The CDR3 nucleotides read TGTGCCAGCAGTTTATATCCAAGTTCCTCCTACGAGCAGTACTTC.

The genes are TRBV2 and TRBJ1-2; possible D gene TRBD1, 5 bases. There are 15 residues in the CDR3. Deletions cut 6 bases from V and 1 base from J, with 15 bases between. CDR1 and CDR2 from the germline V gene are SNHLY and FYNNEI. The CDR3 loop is CASSPGQEGNYGYTF. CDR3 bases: TGTGCCAGCAGCCCAGGGCAGGAGGGTAACTATGGCTACACCTTC.

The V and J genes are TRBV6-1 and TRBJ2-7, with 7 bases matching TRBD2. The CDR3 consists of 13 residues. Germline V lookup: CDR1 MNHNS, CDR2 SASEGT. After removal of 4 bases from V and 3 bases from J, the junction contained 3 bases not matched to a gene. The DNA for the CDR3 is TGTGCCAGCAGTGGGGGGGAGGGCTACGAGCAGTACGTC. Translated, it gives CASSGGEGYEQYV.

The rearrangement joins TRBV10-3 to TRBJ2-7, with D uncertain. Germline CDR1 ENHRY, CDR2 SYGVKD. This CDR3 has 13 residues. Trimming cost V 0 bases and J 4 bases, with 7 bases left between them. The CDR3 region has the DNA TGTGCCATCAGTGAGTCGCCTACTTACGAGCAGTACTTC. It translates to CAISESPTYEQYF.

CDR3 nucleotide sequence: TGTGCCAGCAGTTTAGCGGGAGGGATCACAGATACGCAGTATTTT. It specifies CASSLAGGITDTQYF. The V and J genes are TRBV27 and TRBJ2-3, with TRBD2 matching 9 bases. V shed 2 bases, J shed 2 bases, and the junction held 2 bases outside the gene matches. This CDR3 contains 15 residues. Looked up from germline, CDR1 is MNHEY and CDR2 is SMNVEV (reference sequence).

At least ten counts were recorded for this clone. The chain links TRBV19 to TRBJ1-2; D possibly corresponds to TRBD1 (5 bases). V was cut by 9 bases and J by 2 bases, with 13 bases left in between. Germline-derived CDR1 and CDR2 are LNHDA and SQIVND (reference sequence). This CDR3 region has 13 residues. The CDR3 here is CASRSRENYGYTF. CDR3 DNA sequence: TGTGCCAGCAGAAGCAGGGAAAACTATGGCTACACCTTC.

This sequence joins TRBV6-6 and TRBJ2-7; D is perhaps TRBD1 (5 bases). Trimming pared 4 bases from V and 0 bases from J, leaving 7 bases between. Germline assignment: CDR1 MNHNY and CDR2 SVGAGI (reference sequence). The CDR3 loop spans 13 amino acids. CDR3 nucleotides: TGTGCCAGCAGTTCGACAGCCTCCTACGAGCAGTACTTC. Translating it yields CASSSTASYEQYF.